Following are 21 T cell receptor beta chains from one sample sequenced in a study of blood T cell repertoires in COVID-19. TCRdb's table, derived via immunoSEQ multiplex PCR, lists solely in-frame clones and lacks some. The sample includes under 350,000 clones, around 85% seen only once; the top ten take 4% to 5.5%. The material sequenced was PBMCs or T cells enriched from blood (not recorded which). The receptors were sampled from a woman between 40 and 55 years old with acute COVID-19.

Written as DNA, the CDR3 is TGTGCCAGTTACGGGGGAGAGACCCAGTACTTC. Its protein is CASYGGETQYF. The chain is built from TRBV2 and TRBJ2-5; possible D gene TRBD2, 6 bases. CDR3 length equals 11 residues. The V gene's germline CDR1 is SNHLY and CDR2 FYNNEI. Deletions cut 9 bases from V and 4 bases from J, with 9 bases between.

V is TRBV2 and J is TRBJ2-6; D is unclear. V gave up 4 bases and J gave up 0 bases, with 10 bases separating them. Germline CDR1 is SNHLY and CDR2 is FYNNEI. The CDR3 contains 16 residues. CDR3 coding DNA: TGTGCCAGCAGTGCTCCCCCTAGCTCTGGGGCCAACGTCCTGACTTTC. Translated, it gives CASSAPPSSGANVLTF.

On this clone itself: The junction and the germline gene differ at one end; a read error may be behind it. The V and J genes are TRBV9 and TRBJ1-3, with D tentatively TRBD1 (5 bases). Germline assignment: CDR1 SGDLS and CDR2 YYNGEE. The CDR3 is made up of 13 amino acids. CDR3 residues: CASSDDSGHTIYF. In DNA, the CDR3 is TGTGCCAGCAGCGACGACAGTGGACACACCATATATTTT.

This clone was observed a single time. The chain links TRBV6-5 to TRBJ1-4, with D perhaps matching TRBD1 (5 bases). Germline V gene lookup returns CDR1 MNHEY and CDR2 SVGAGI. Deletions cut 7 bases from V and 13 bases from J, with 19 bases between. The CDR3 sequence is 13 residues long. CDR3 DNA: TGTGCCAGCAACCTTGAACGGGGGGGTTTACTGTTTTTT. Residues: CASNLERGGLLFF.

J is TRBJ2-2 and V is TRBV2; 8 bases are shared with TRBD1. With V trimmed by 5 bases and J by 7 bases, 12 bases remained unmatched. This CDR3 has 16 residues. Germline V gene lookup returns CDR1 SNHLY and CDR2 FYNNEI. The CDR3: CASSPTDRGKGGELFF. The CDR3 nucleotides are TGTGCCAGCAGTCCCACCGACAGGGGAAAGGGCGGGGAGCTGTTTTTT.

This sequence joins TRBV2 and TRBJ1-1; 8 nucleotides line up with TRBD1. CDR3 size: 14 residues. Germline V gene lookup returns CDR1 SNHLY and CDR2 FYNNEI. The J segment lost 0 bases and the V segment lost 6 bases, leaving 3 bases of the junction unmatched. The CDR3 region has the DNA TGTGCCAGCAGAGAGACAGGGGTGAACACTGAAGCTTTCTTT. It yields the protein CASRETGVNTEAFF.

J is TRBJ1-4 and V is TRBV7-2; the match to TRBD1 covers 8 bases. The J segment lost 7 bases and the V segment lost 5 bases, leaving 6 bases of the junction unmatched. This CDR3 is 14 amino acids long. Germline lookup yields CDR1 SGHTA and CDR2 FQGNSA. CDR3 in DNA: TGTGCCAGCAGCGCCCAGGGGGCTCGTGAAAAACTGTTTTTT. Protein: CASSAQGAREKLFF.

The J gene is TRBJ2-5, the V gene TRBV4-1; D remains ambiguous. CDR1 is MGHRA, CDR2 YSYEKL, per germline. Trimming took 0 bases from V and 3 from J, leaving 5 bases between them. CDR3 length: 13 residues. CDR3 in DNA: TGCGCCAGCAGCCAAGACGGAGAAGAGACCCAGTACTTC. This translates into CASSQDGEETQYF.

The chain has TRBV18 and TRBJ2-7, with 7 bases matching TRBD1. CDR1 and CDR2 from the germline V gene are KGHSH and LQKENI. V lost 2 bases and J lost 0; bases outside the gene matches: 10. The CDR3 is 17 residues long. DNA of the CDR3: TGTGCCAGCTCACCATTACAGGGGCGACTCCGCTCCTACGAGCAGTACTTC. Translated: CASSPLQGRLRSYEQYF.

In regard to this clone: One end of the junction is discordant with germline, which a read error may explain. Other DNA variants within this sample encode the same CDR3. The V and J genes are TRBV19 and TRBJ1-3; 7 nucleotides match TRBD1. The germline CDR1 and CDR2 sequences are LNHDA and SQIVND (reference sequence). The CDR3 sequence is 18 residues long. The CDR3 spells CASSKGRTGQSSGNTIYF. The CDR3 DNA follows: TGTGCCAGCAGTAAGGGAAGAACGGGACAGAGCTCTGGAAACACCATATATTTT.

The chain is built from TRBV5-5 and TRBJ1-6; D unresolved. This CDR3 has 14 amino acids. Trimming stripped 4 bases from V and 9 bases from J, with 14 bases between. Germline CDR1 is SGHKS and CDR2 is YYEKEE (reference sequence). As DNA, the CDR3 is TGTGCCAGCAGCGAGACGGGAAGAGGTTCACCCCTCCACTTT. This translates into CASSETGRGSPLHF. Using reference TRBV5-5 and TRBJ1-6 for the parts outside the CDR3, the full variable domain is DAGVTQSPTHLIKTRGQQVTLRCSPISGHKSVSWYQQVLGQGPQFIFQYYEKEERGRGNFPDRFSARQFPNYSSELNVNALLLGDSALYLCASSETGRGSPLHFGNGTRLTVT.

There are a few counts of this clone. The chain joins TRBV7-2 to TRBJ2-7; the D gene is possibly TRBD1 (5 bases). In germline, CDR1 is SGHTA, CDR2 FQGNSA. With 2 bases removed from V and 3 bases from J, the gap between germline ends came to 5 bases. The length of the CDR3 is 12 residues. The chain's CDR3 is CASSLQGYEQYF. CDR3 bases: TGTGCCAGCAGCTTACAGGGCTACGAGCAGTACTTC.

This sequence joins TRBV11-1 and TRBJ2-1; the match to TRBD2 covers 7 bases. The CDR3 has 14 amino acids. V shed 3 bases and J 9 bases; nucleotides not matched to a gene: 8. Germline lookup yields CDR1 SGHAT and CDR2 FQDESV (reference sequence). CDR3: CASSLSGTGAEQFF. For the CDR3, the DNA is TGTGCCAGCAGCTTGAGCGGGACGGGCGCTGAGCAGTTCTTC.

V gene TRBV6-2 or TRBV6-3 combines with J gene TRBJ1-2; no definite D call. Per the germline V gene, CDR1 is MNHEY and CDR2 is SVGEGT. CDR3 length: 14 amino acids. The V end lost 5 bases, the J end lost 7 bases, and 17 bases lay between the germline ends. CDR3 amino acids: CASSLHPRVGGYTF. The CDR3 DNA follows: TGTGCCAGCAGTCTACACCCCCGGGTAGGTGGCTACACCTTC.

CDR3 coding DNA: TGTGCCAGCAGCTTATTGGGGCCATACGAGCAGTACTTC. Protein product: CASSLLGPYEQYF. The chain recombines TRBV7-2 with TRBJ2-7, with a weak D call TRBD1 (5 bases). CDR1 and CDR2 (germline): SGHTA, FQGNSA. Trimming left V 2 bases short and J 4 bases short, with 9 bases between. The CDR3 is 13 residues long. Looking up the rest from reference TRBV7-2 and TRBJ2-7 gives the full variable domain: GAGVSQSPSNKVTEKGKDVELRCDPISGHTALYWYRQSLGQGLEFLIYFQGNSAPDKSGLPSDRFSAERTGGSVSTLTIQRTQQEDSAVYLCASSLLGPYEQYFGPGTRLTVT.

The chain joins TRBV6-1 to TRBJ1-1, with D possibly TRBD1 on 5 matching bases. The CDR3 covers 13 residues. V lost 3 bases, J lost 3 bases, and 8 bases lay in between. The germline CDR1 and CDR2 sequences are MNHNS and SASEGT. The CDR3 DNA reads as TGTGCCAGCAGTGAGACAGAGCACACTGAAGCTTTCTTT. Its translation is CASSETEHTEAFF.

This sequence joins TRBV2 and TRBJ1-6; 9 bases map to TRBD1. The CDR3 consists of 13 residues. Germline loops: CDR1 SNHLY, CDR2 FYNNEI. J gave up 10 bases and V 7 bases, and 5 bases lay outside the gene matches. The CDR3 nucleotides read TGTGCCAGCAAGGGACAGGGCGGATCACCCCTCCACTTT. Translated, it gives CASKGQGGSPLHF.

V usage is TRBV29-1 and J usage is TRBJ1-2, with 9 nucleotides matching TRBD1. The CDR3 extends over 15 amino acids. Trimming took 3 bases from V and 4 from J; bases not matched to a gene: 9. Germline-derived CDR1 and CDR2 are SQVTM and ANQGSEA. The CDR3 reads CSVDTLDRGSYGYTF. The CDR3 DNA is TGCAGCGTTGATACCTTGGACAGGGGAAGCTATGGCTACACCTTC.

This rearrangement joins TRBV19 to TRBJ2-4; 7 bases match TRBD2. Per the germline V gene, CDR1 is LNHDA and CDR2 is SQIVND (reference sequence). The CDR3 length is 16 residues. After removal of 4 bases from V and 0 bases from J, the junction contained 6 bases not matched to a gene. CDR3 amino acids: CASSTGLVLAKNIQYF. The DNA of the CDR3 is TGTGCCAGTAGTACCGGACTAGTCCTAGCCAAAAACATTCAGTACTTC. Supplemented by reference TRBV19 and TRBJ2-4, the full variable domain reads DGGITQSPKYLFRKEGQNVTLSCEQNLNHDAMYWYRQDPGQGLRLIYYSQIVNDFQKGDIAEGYSVSREKKESFPLTVTSAQKNPTAFYLCASSTGLVLAKNIQYFGAGTRLSVL.

The chain carries TRBV20-1 and TRBJ1-1; tentative D call: TRBD1 (5 bases). The CDR3 length is 15 residues. V was shortened by 3 bases and J by 2 bases, with 16 bases between the two germline ends. From germline, CDR1 is DFQATT and CDR2 SNEGSKA (reference sequence). CDR3 region: CSASVGGATNTEAFF. The CDR3 DNA sequence: TGCAGTGCTAGTGTAGGAGGGGCCACAAACACTGAAGCTTTCTTT.

This clone was picked up one time. The V gene is TRBV25-1, the J gene TRBJ1-6; 10 nucleotides agree with TRBD1. CDR1 MGHDK and CDR2 SYGVNS come from the germline V gene. The CDR3 extends over 14 amino acids. J was trimmed by 15 bases and V by 6 bases; bases with no gene match: 11. CDR3 in DNA: TGTGCCAGCAGACCCGGAGGACAGGGGGTTCGCCTCCACTTT. Its protein is CASRPGGQGVRLHF. The full variable domain, rest sourced from reference TRBV25-1 and TRBJ1-6, is EADIYQTPRYLVIGTGKKITLECSQTMGHDKMYWYQQDPGMELHLIHYSYGVNSTEKGDLSSESTVSRIRTEHFPLTLESARPSHTSQYLCASRPGGQGVRLHFGNGTRLTVT.